This TCR beta chain was profiled in a study of cytomegalovirus exposure and HLA in healthy donors. In germline, CDR1 is GTSNPN, CDR2 SVGIG (reference sequence). This CDR3 has 11 amino acids. V was trimmed by 2 bases and J by 7 bases, leaving 6 bases between them. Study-level results: Trimming of TCR beta V- and J-genes showed a link, identified in a later analysis, to a missense DCLRE1C variant. Later on, an analysis showed TCR association rates differing by HLA locus, with DRB1 the most and HLA-C the fewest.

Researchers ran the PCR with 60 Vbeta and 13 Jbeta primers. Clones were sequenced by immunoSEQ multiplex PCR, and TCRdb holds only the in-frame ones, with some missing. This sample has some 170,000 clones, with 82% found just once. Details on this clone: No antigen is known for it.

The clonotype was recovered from a girl aged 2 to 10 in good health and CMV-seropositive. The chain carries TRBV30 and TRBJ2-4; D unresolved. Sequenced: PBMCs. For the CDR3, the DNA is TGTGCCTGGAGTCCGGGTAACATTCAGTACTTC. This gives the protein CAWSPGNIQYF.